This record looks at one T cell receptor beta chain sequence and its context. This specimen comes from a study of blood T cell repertoires in COVID-19. The overall study: Whether acute or convalescent, the COVID-19 samples came from the United States, Italy and Spain. In each case, the material was cDNA or gDNA derived from T cells, B-cell-depleted T cells, or PBMCs.

Clones were sequenced by immunoSEQ multiplex PCR, and TCRdb holds only the in-frame ones, with some missing. This table has 24,000 or so clones, around 87% appearing once. This receptor was obtained from a human donor in a cohort sampled during active COVID-19. The donor label of this sample is uncertain. Sequencing was carried out using peripheral blood.

CDR3 nucleotide sequence: TGTGCCAGCAGACTGGGGGCGACTAATGAAAAACTGTTTTTT. Translated: CASRLGATNEKLFF. The V gene is TRBV28, the J gene TRBJ1-4, with D possibly TRBD1 on 6 matching bases. V lost 6 bases and J 2 bases, leaving 10 bases between the germline ends. The germline gives CDR1 MDHEN, CDR2 SYDVKM. The CDR3 contains 14 residues.